This T cell receptor (beta chain) emerged from a study of blood T cell repertoires in COVID-19. Per the original data handling: Amplified reference gene primers provided the basis for estimating nucleated cell counts. Data came from immunoSEQ multiplex PCR; TCRdb stores just in-frame clones and leaves some out. V, J and clone size are those of that table, while D and trimming were read from the DNA. The data hold some 190,000 clones, with just under 85% observed a single time. Germline lookup yields CDR1 SGHTA and CDR2 FQGNSA. V was trimmed by 6 bases and J by 1 base, leaving 14 bases between them. The CDR3 spans 15 residues.

This clonotype originated in a woman between 65 and 79 years old with active or convalescent COVID-19. The chain employs TRBV7-2 and TRBJ2-3, with D possibly being TRBD1 (7 bases). The sample comprised peripheral blood. As DNA, the CDR3 is TGTGCCAGCAGTCAGGGGGGACAGCGCACAGATACGCAGTATTTT. This codes for CASSQGGQRTDTQYF.